This entry lists 9 T cell receptor beta chains sequenced from one sample in a study of Ad26.COV2.S vaccination and SARS-CoV-2 variants. Profiling relied on immunoSEQ multiplex PCR, and the TCRdb table lists in-frame clones only, not all of them. The sample yields tens of thousands of clones, roughly four fifths seen once. The sample here was peripheral blood, taken after recovery from COVID-19. These receptors originate from a human donor who had recovered from COVID-19.

This rearrangement joins TRBV18 to TRBJ1-1, with D possibly matching TRBD1 (5 bases). The CDR3 extends over 14 amino acids. Germline assignment: CDR1 KGHSH and CDR2 LQKENI. Deletions cut 6 bases from V and 3 bases from J, with 14 bases between. The CDR3, as DNA: TGTGCCAGCTCGCTAGGGACCCGGGACACTGAAGCTTTCTTT. Protein product: CASSLGTRDTEAFF.

The chain carries TRBV18 and TRBJ1-4; TRBD1 matches 10 bases. This CDR3 spans 17 amino acids. The ends lost 3 bases at V and 2 bases at J; junction bases unmatched: 6. CDR1 and CDR2 (germline): KGHSH, LQKENI. CDR3 nucleotides: TGTGCCAGCTCACCTTCGACAGGGGGCGAGACTAATGAAAAACTGTTTTTT. It translates to CASSPSTGGETNEKLFF.

The genes are TRBV6-1 and TRBJ2-7; D may be TRBD2 (6 bases). Germline V gene data show CDR1 as MNHNS and CDR2 as SASEGT. CDR3 length equals 16 residues. The ends were cut back, 3 bases at V and 0 bases at J, with 15 bases in the middle. The CDR3 region is CASSDPLGGSSYEQYV. As DNA, the CDR3 is TGTGCCAGCAGTGATCCTCTGGGGGGTAGCTCCTACGAGCAGTACGTC.

The chain is built from TRBV6-5 and TRBJ1-5; D is uncertain. The CDR3 has 15 amino acids. Germline loops: CDR1 MNHEY, CDR2 SVGAGI. V was pared by 6 bases and J by 4 bases, with 16 bases between. The chain's CDR3 is CASSRTRGLNQPQHF. Here the CDR3 DNA reads TGTGCCAGCAGCCGTACCCGGGGTCTTAATCAGCCCCAGCATTTT.

V gene TRBV6-5 combines with J gene TRBJ1-5; D is uncertain. The CDR3 consists of 13 residues. Trimming shortened V by 7 bases and J by 3 bases, and 10 bases separated the two germline ends. Germline V lookup: CDR1 MNHEY, CDR2 SVGAGI. CDR3 residues: CASKGLDNQPQHF. The CDR3 region has the DNA TGTGCCAGCAAAGGCTTGGACAATCAGCCCCAGCATTTT.

The chain joins TRBV5-1 to TRBJ1-5, with D possibly TRBD1 on 5 matching bases. Between the trimmed V and J ends, which lost 7 bases and 5 bases, there was a span of 16 bases. The germline V gene has CDR1 SGHRS and CDR2 YFSETQ. This CDR3 has 14 residues. DNA for the CDR3: TGCGCCAGCTCCAGGATTGGGGGAGATCAGCCCCAGCATTTT. It translates to CASSRIGGDQPQHF.

This chain uses TRBV24-1 with TRBJ2-1; TRBD1 aligns across 9 bases. The J segment lost 6 bases and the V segment lost 4 bases, leaving 6 bases of the junction unmatched. Germline-derived CDR1 and CDR2 are KGHDR and SFDVKD. The CDR3 has 15 amino acids. The CDR3 DNA sequence: TGTGCCACCAGTGAACGGGACAGGGTAGGCAATGAGCAGTTCTTC. The encoded protein is CATSERDRVGNEQFF.

The chain is built from TRBV2 and TRBJ2-7, with 7 nucleotides matching TRBD1. Per the germline V gene, CDR1 is SNHLY and CDR2 is FYNNEI. After removal of 7 bases from V and 0 bases from J, the junction contained 6 bases not matched to a gene. The CDR3 is 14 residues long. CDR3 sequence: CASKGAANSYEQYF. DNA of the CDR3: TGTGCCAGCAAGGGGGCCGCAAACTCCTACGAGCAGTACTTC.

The rearrangement joins TRBV6-5 to TRBJ2-7; D is perhaps TRBD2 (5 bases). The CDR3 is made up of 15 amino acids. Trimming took 2 bases from V and 0 from J, leaving 11 bases between them. The germline CDR1 and CDR2 sequences are MNHEY and SVGAGI. In DNA form, the CDR3 reads TGTGCCAGCAGTTACCAGCGGCTGAGCTCCTACGAGCAGTACTTC. Translation gives CASSYQRLSSYEQYF.